One and the same sample provided the 28 T cell receptor beta chains below, sequenced in a study of PD-L1 blockade in urothelial cancer. Some clones are missing from TCRdb's copy, which holds only in-frame ones; the method was immunoSEQ multiplex PCR. The table has some 15,000 clones, 88% seen once; the top ten hold approximately 16%. This specimen consisted of PBMCs, obtained around atezolizumab (anti-PD-L1) treatment. Every receptor here comes from a man aged 65-85 years with urothelial cancer.

The chain employs TRBV10-3 and TRBJ2-3, with TRBD2 matching over 16 bases. Germline values: CDR1 ENHRY, CDR2 SYGVKD. The V and J ends lost 6 bases and 2 bases, in that order; junction bases with no gene match: 5. This CDR3 region has 17 residues. The CDR3 loop is CAISQGTSGGATDTQYF. DNA for the CDR3: TGTGCCATCAGCCAAGGGACTAGCGGGGGGGCCACAGATACGCAGTATTTT.

The chain is built from TRBV30 and TRBJ1-1; 7 nucleotides align to TRBD1. This CDR3 has 13 residues. Unmatched junction bases numbered 3, after V lost 5 bases and J lost 0 bases. Germline CDR1 reads GTSNPN; CDR2 reads SVGIG (reference sequence). The chain's CDR3 is CAWSGGMNTEAFF. CDR3 bases: TGTGCCTGGTCAGGGGGGATGAACACTGAAGCTTTCTTT.

The V call is TRBV5-1, the J call TRBJ2-2; TRBD2 matches at 7 bases. V trimming: 0 bases; J trimming: 2 bases; junction bases outside the gene matches: 1. Germline V gene sequence: CDR1 SGHRS, CDR2 YFSETQ. The CDR3 sequence is 15 residues long. The CDR3 nucleotides are TGCGCCAGCAGCTTGGCTAGCGGTAACACCGGGGAGCTGTTTTTT. Protein sequence: CASSLASGNTGELFF.

The chain has TRBV19 and TRBJ1-2; D is perhaps TRBD1 (5 bases). Germline-derived CDR1 and CDR2 are LNHDA and SQIVND (reference sequence). CDR3 length equals 12 residues. V lost 7 bases and J lost 8, with 14 bases in between. The CDR3 loop is CASTLGAGGYTF. The DNA for the CDR3 is TGTGCCAGTACTTTAGGGGCGGGAGGCTACACCTTC.

The chain carries TRBV6-5 and TRBJ2-7; D gene ambiguous. This CDR3 is built from 13 residues. Germline V gives CDR1 MNHEY, CDR2 SVGAGI. V was trimmed by 4 bases and J by 3 bases, leaving 10 bases between them. CDR3 nucleotides: TGTGCCAGCAGTTCGAGATTTTACTACGAGCAGTACTTC. This gives the protein CASSSRFYYEQYF.

This clone is classed as large. The chain uses TRBV6-5 and TRBJ1-2, with D maybe TRBD1 (5 bases). CDR1 is MNHEY and CDR2 is SVGAGI in the germline V gene. V was cut by 2 bases and J by 2 bases, with 15 bases left in between. CDR3 size: 16 residues. Written as DNA, the CDR3 is TGTGCCAGCAGTTACCGGTATACAGGAAACAACTATGGCTACACCTTC. Its translation: CASSYRYTGNNYGYTF.

The chain joins TRBV11-2 to TRBJ2-2; 10 nucleotides agree with TRBD1. J was trimmed by 6 bases and V by 8 bases; bases with no gene match: 9. Germline V gene sequence: CDR1 SGHAT, CDR2 FQNNGV. The CDR3 consists of 15 residues. CDR3 bases: TGTGCCAGCGCCTGGGACAGGGGAGGATCCGGGGAGCTGTTTTTT. Protein product: CASAWDRGGSGELFF.

V gene TRBV5-1 combines with J gene TRBJ2-7; 8 bases agree with TRBD2. The CDR3 loop spans 13 amino acids. V lost 3 bases, J lost 6 bases, and 5 bases stayed unmatched. Germline V lookup: CDR1 SGHRS, CDR2 YFSETQ. The CDR3 sequence is CASSSGGTSEQYF. The CDR3 region has the DNA TGCGCCAGCAGCTCTGGGGGGACTAGCGAGCAGTACTTC.

This rearrangement joins TRBV4-1 to TRBJ1-6; 8 nucleotides agree with TRBD1. CDR3 length: 13 residues. The germline CDR1 and CDR2 sequences are MGHRA and YSYEKL. The V and J ends lost 5 bases and 8 bases, in that order; junction bases with no gene match: 2. Here the CDR3 DNA reads TGCGCCAGCAGCGGACAGGGTGATTCACCCCTCCACTTT. The encoded protein is CASSGQGDSPLHF.

This clone was detected only once. V and J are TRBV11-2 and TRBJ2-6, with 9 bases identical to TRBD2. Germline V CDR1 and CDR2: SGHAT, FQNNGV. V shed 3 bases, J shed 2 bases, and the junction held 8 bases outside the gene matches. There are 18 residues in the CDR3. The CDR3 is CASSLSPGLAPGANVLTF. The CDR3 DNA follows: TGTGCCAGCAGCTTGTCCCCGGGACTAGCCCCTGGGGCCAACGTCCTGACTTTC.

The chain employs TRBV7-8 and TRBJ2-7, with D possibly TRBD1 on 5 matching bases. From germline, CDR1 is SGHVS and CDR2 FQNEAQ. This CDR3 contains 14 residues. V lost 5 bases and J 7 bases, leaving 18 bases between the germline ends. CDR3 in DNA: TGTGCCAGCAGCCCGGACATCCTGCCGCCGGAGCAGTACTTC. It translates to CASSPDILPPEQYF.

This chain links TRBV11-2 with TRBJ2-1; possible D gene TRBD1, 6 bases. Germline CDR1 is SGHAT and CDR2 is FQNNGV. Trimming cost V 7 bases and J 8 bases, with 21 bases left between them. This CDR3 spans 15 amino acids. The CDR3 region has the DNA TGTGCCAGCACCCTCCCTGGGGGCGAGGGCGATGAGCAGTTCTTC. Amino acids: CASTLPGGEGDEQFF.

This chain connects TRBV19 to TRBJ1-6, with D possibly TRBD1 on 6 matching bases. Trimming removed 7 bases from V and 5 bases from J, with 15 bases in between. This CDR3 comprises 15 residues. From germline, CDR1 is LNHDA and CDR2 SQIVND (reference sequence). The CDR3: CASTRGAQHNSPLHF. CDR3 in DNA: TGTGCCAGTACGCGGGGGGCACAACATAATTCACCCCTCCACTTT.

This sequence joins TRBV6-1 and TRBJ1-1; tentative D call: TRBD1 (6 bases). The CDR3 is 16 residues long. Between the trimmed V and J ends, which lost 2 bases and 4 bases, there was a span of 17 bases. CDR1 and CDR2 from the germline V gene are MNHNS and SASEGT. The CDR3: CASSEFGGRGSTEAFF. DNA for the CDR3: TGTGCCAGCAGTGAATTCGGGGGGCGCGGGAGCACTGAAGCTTTCTTT.

This chain uses TRBV27 with TRBJ2-3; tentatively, D is TRBD1 (6 bases). Germline CDR1 and CDR2: MNHEY and SMNVEV (reference sequence). CDR3 length equals 16 residues. V lost 0 bases to trimming and J lost 3 bases, with 13 bases between them. CDR3 coding DNA: TGTGCCAGCAGTTTATCTGGACAGCACTTAACAGATACGCAGTATTTT. Protein product: CASSLSGQHLTDTQYF.

The chain carries TRBV5-6 and TRBJ2-3; 8 bases map to TRBD2. V was pared by 9 bases and J by 2 bases, with 11 bases of the junction left unmatched. CDR3 size: 15 residues. Germline loops: CDR1 SGHDT, CDR2 YYEEEE. Written as DNA, the CDR3 is TGTGCCACGTCGCGGGGGGCTCAGATCACAGATACGCAGTATTTT. Residues: CATSRGAQITDTQYF.

The V and J genes are TRBV10-2 and TRBJ1-6; the D gene is possibly TRBD1 (5 bases). CDR3 size: 13 residues. CDR1 WSHSY and CDR2 SAAADI come from the germline V gene. V was pared by 10 bases and J by 10 bases, with 17 bases between. This CDR3 is CATGRGGYSPLHF. The CDR3 nucleotides read TGCGCCACCGGGCGGGGGGGGTACTCACCCCTCCACTTT.

Here the CDR3 DNA reads TGTGCCAGCAGGAGGGTCCTCAATCAGCCCCAGCATTTT. The encoded protein is CASRRVLNQPQHF. The chain couples TRBV2 to TRBJ1-5; D is unclear. V gave up 6 bases and J gave up 3 bases, with 9 bases separating them. The CDR3 length is 13 residues. Germline CDR1 reads SNHLY; CDR2 reads FYNNEI.

The J gene is TRBJ1-4, the V gene TRBV7-2; D unclear. The V end was cut by 1 base, the J end by 8 bases, with 11 bases between. The CDR3 spans 14 residues. Germline CDR1 reads SGHTA; CDR2 reads FQGNSA. CDR3 residues: CASSLGARREKLFF. Here the CDR3 DNA reads TGTGCCAGCAGCTTAGGGGCCCGGCGAGAAAAACTGTTTTTT.

The genes are TRBV2 and TRBJ1-1; 7 nucleotides match TRBD1. Germline CDR1 SNHLY, CDR2 FYNNEI. CDR3 length equals 14 residues. V trimming: 7 bases; J trimming: 4 bases; junction bases outside the gene matches: 9. The CDR3 DNA reads TGTGCCAGCACCCAACAGGGGTTGGGCACTGAAGCTTTCTTT. Protein sequence: CASTQQGLGTEAFF.

The V call is TRBV28, the J call TRBJ1-4; a possible D gene is TRBD1 (6 bases). Germline CDR1 and CDR2: MDHEN and SYDVKM. The germline V and J ends were trimmed by 6 bases and 2 bases, with 16 bases remaining between them. The length of the CDR3 is 16 residues. This chain's CDR3 is CASRRKTGTTNEKLFF. The CDR3, as DNA: TGTGCCAGCAGGCGCAAAACAGGGACGACTAATGAAAAACTGTTTTTT.

This rearrangement joins TRBV5-1 to TRBJ1-5, with TRBD1 identical over 9 bases. The CDR3 is 15 residues long. The germline gives CDR1 SGHRS, CDR2 YFSETQ. V was clipped by 2 bases and J by 4 bases; unmatched bases: 4. The CDR3 DNA reads as TGCGCCAGCAGCTTCCCGGGACAGGGAAATCAGCCCCAGCATTTT. Translating it yields CASSFPGQGNQPQHF.

This clone was picked up a small number of times. The rearrangement links TRBV28 to TRBJ2-7, with D possibly TRBD1 on 6 matching bases. The V end was cut by 3 bases, the J end by 0 bases, with 15 bases between. Germline CDR1 is MDHEN and CDR2 is SYDVKM. This CDR3 has 16 amino acids. CDR3 in amino acids: CASSFRTAKSSYEQYF. CDR3 nucleotides: TGTGCCAGCAGTTTTCGGACAGCAAAGAGCTCCTACGAGCAGTACTTC.

This clone occurred once. The chain links TRBV5-1 to TRBJ1-2; perhaps TRBD1 as D (6 bases). Germline V gene sequence: CDR1 SGHRS, CDR2 YFSETQ. Trimming took off 0 bases at V and 0 bases at J, with 9 bases between the two ends. CDR3 size: 15 residues. The CDR3 reads CASSLATGTNYGYTF. CDR3 DNA: TGCGCCAGCAGCTTGGCTACAGGGACTAACTATGGCTACACCTTC.

The rearrangement uses TRBV6-5 and TRBJ2-1; 9 bases match TRBD1. The junction had 8 bases not matched to a gene; V was cut back by 7 bases and J by 4 bases. This CDR3 contains 15 residues. Germline assignment: CDR1 MNHEY and CDR2 SVGAGI. CDR3 coding DNA: TGTGCCAGCAATAATCCGGGACAGGGTTACAATGAGCAGTTCTTC. It is translated as CASNNPGQGYNEQFF.

The chain combines TRBV4-1 with TRBJ1-2, with D maybe TRBD1 (6 bases). Trimming removed 4 bases from V and 6 bases from J, with 24 bases in between. The CDR3 loop spans 17 amino acids. In germline, CDR1 is MGHRA, CDR2 YSYEKL. CDR3: CASSLGLGAHGGDGYTF. Here the CDR3 DNA reads TGCGCCAGCAGCCTGGGACTGGGGGCCCACGGGGGGGATGGCTACACCTTC.

V usage is TRBV27 and J usage is TRBJ2-2, with 9 bases matching TRBD2. CDR1 is MNHEY and CDR2 is SMNVEV in the germline V gene (reference sequence). The V segment lost 8 bases and the J segment 2 bases; nucleotides outside the gene matches: 9. This CDR3 has 16 residues. CDR3 in amino acids: CASPSAGGFNTGELFF. The CDR3 bases are TGTGCCAGCCCCTCCGCGGGAGGGTTTAACACCGGGGAGCTGTTTTTT.

The chain combines TRBV6-5 with TRBJ1-1; D unclear. There are 13 residues in the CDR3. V was cut by 6 bases and J by 1 base, with 9 bases left in between. Germline V CDR1 and CDR2: MNHEY, SVGAGI. CDR3 protein: CASRETENTEAFF. The DNA for the CDR3 is TGTGCCAGCAGGGAGACGGAGAACACTGAAGCTTTCTTT.